These T cell receptor beta chains were read from a single sample in a study of tumor-infiltrating lymphocytes in primary liver carcinoma. A single record per CDR3 protein comes from TCRdb applying MiXCR to the multiplex PCR reads. Of around 120,000 distinct CDR3 sequences in the sample, around 70% were seen once. The specimen was tumor-adjacent normal liver tissue. These receptors were collected from a woman aged 55-70 years with primary liver carcinoma and hepatitis B virus infection. Both conserved end residues are part of each CDR3. A D gene is named only where the DNA matches it firmly. Not all rows give a size; the values are once, few, many and, for expanded clones, a class.

V: TRBV29-1
length: 17
J: TRBJ1-4
size: once
D: TRBD1
CDR3: CSVVDPGQVSANEKLFF

V: TRBV5-1
length: 13
J: TRBJ2-3
size: -
D: -
CDR3: CVSSVRYSGTQYF

V: TRBV12-3/TRBV12-4
length: 13
J: TRBJ2-1
size: -
D: -
CDR3: CAGSPLSYNEQFF

V: TRBV5-6
length: 15
J: TRBJ1-1
size: many
D: TRBD1
CDR3: CASSLVGTGGAEAFF

V: TRBV30
length: 16
J: TRBJ2-4
size: many
D: -
CDR3: CAWSVPSLWEENIQYF

V: TRBV11-3
length: 12
J: TRBJ2-1
size: medium-sized
D: -
CDR3: CASSVGYNEQFF

V: TRBV29-1
length: 15
J: TRBJ1-1
size: -
D: -
CDR3: CIVEEEGRVETEVFF

V: TRBV6-5
length: 17
J: TRBJ2-1
size: many
D: TRBD2
CDR3: CASSYSGGLAGGNEQFF

V: TRBV28
length: 13
J: TRBJ1-1
size: -
D: -
CDR3: CASSFGDKSEDFF

V: TRBV5-1
length: 13
J: TRBJ2-3
size: -
D: -
CDR3: CASSGRQTDTQYF

V: TRBV30
length: 11
J: TRBJ2-1
size: -
D: -
CDR3: CAWSVFNEQFF

V: TRBV29-1
length: 16
J: TRBJ2-1
size: once
D: TRBD1
CDR3: CSAPGQGAGLTKGQFF

V: TRBV4-2
length: 13
J: TRBJ1-2
size: -
D: -
CDR3: CASNLRENYGYTF

V: TRBV7-8
length: 12
J: TRBJ2-7
size: -
D: -
CDR3: CVSSKSSYEQYF

V: TRBV12-3/TRBV12-4
length: 15
J: TRBJ2-1
size: many
D: TRBD2
CDR3: CASTRARGDYNEQFF

V: TRBV6-5
length: 14
J: TRBJ1-1
size: once
D: -
CDR3: CANSYMGLGTEAFF

V: TRBV25-1
length: 16
J: TRBJ2-6
size: many
D: TRBD1
CDR3: CASSVPTGSGANVLTF

V: TRBV29-1
length: 16
J: TRBJ1-1
size: many
D: TRBD1
CDR3: CSVEGTGGSMNTEAFF

V: TRBV19
length: 15
J: TRBJ2-5
size: few
D: TRBD1
CDR3: CASSTDRGGQETQYF

V: TRBV5-1
length: 12
J: TRBJ2-1
size: -
D: -
CDR3: CASSLHGPEGVF

V: TRBV12-5
length: 12
J: TRBJ2-5
size: once
D: -
CDR3: CLSGLVEETQYF

V: TRBV29-1
length: 15
J: TRBJ2-3
size: -
D: TRBD1
CDR3: CSVEGTGGAANAQYF

V: TRBV29-1
length: 14
J: TRBJ1-2
size: many
D: TRBD1
CDR3: CSVPPGDRAGGYAF

V: TRBV28
length: 14
J: TRBJ1-5
size: once
D: -
CDR3: CTSTRGGGHQSQHF

V: TRBV7-9
length: 17
J: TRBJ1-1
size: -
D: -
CDR3: CASSLDHRRQLNTEAFF

V: TRBV28
length: 15
J: TRBJ2-2
size: -
D: -
CDR3: CASRIRLSNTGELFF

V: TRBV4-2
length: 14
J: TRBJ2-1
size: -
D: -
CDR3: CASSPIGVVGQQFF

V: TRBV7-2
length: 17
J: TRBJ2-5
size: -
D: TRBD2
CDR3: CASSFPGGTRDQETQYF

V: TRBV29-1
length: 16
J: TRBJ2-7
size: -
D: TRBD2
CDR3: CSARPSGASGIYEQYF

V: TRBV6-5
length: 14
J: TRBJ1-4
size: many
D: -
CDR3: CASSQTRGNEKLFF

V: TRBV5-1
length: 15
J: TRBJ1-6
size: few
D: -
CDR3: CASSLGSVDNSPLHF

V: TRBV28
length: 14
J: TRBJ1-5
size: many
D: -
CDR3: CASSPWDGNQPQHF

V: TRBV11-2
length: 17
J: TRBJ2-1
size: -
D: TRBD2
CDR3: CASNFDPGSGRRNEQFF

V: TRBV10-3
length: 12
J: TRBJ2-7
size: few
D: -
CDR3: CAVASPTYEQYF

V: TRBV28
length: 15
J: TRBJ2-1
size: -
D: TRBD2
CDR3: CRLTTWTSGSSEQFF

V: TRBV7-9
length: 15
J: TRBJ1-1
size: -
D: -
CDR3: CASSLGGSPNIEAFF

V: TRBV11-2
length: 14
J: TRBJ1-2
size: -
D: -
CDR3: CANSLTGSDYGCTF

V: TRBV29-1
length: 13
J: TRBJ2-1
size: once
D: -
CDR3: CNVAPEGLAEQFF

V: TRBV14
length: 14
J: TRBJ2-7
size: -
D: TRBD1
CDR3: CTSRPGQNSYEQHF

V: TRBV10-2
length: 14
J: TRBJ2-7
size: -
D: TRBD2
CDR3: CPSSELGLAYELYF

V: TRBV25-1
length: 14
J: TRBJ2-7
size: -
D: TRBD1
CDR3: CASSDPTGYDEQYF

V: TRBV30
length: 13
J: TRBJ2-7
size: -
D: -
CDR3: CAWRRRGVEEQYF

V: TRBV30
length: 13
J: TRBJ2-7
size: -
D: -
CDR3: CAWSVQVGALHDF

V: TRBV6-6
length: 11
J: TRBJ1-1
size: -
D: -
CDR3: CARSYGIRAFF

V: TRBV7-3
length: 16
J: TRBJ2-1
size: -
D: TRBD2
CDR3: CASSRTGTSGYNEQFF

V: TRBV29-1
length: 13
J: TRBJ2-7
size: many
D: -
CDR3: CSVTGWTDLEQYF

V: TRBV11-1
length: 16
J: TRBJ2-1
size: -
D: -
CDR3: CVSSFRGGILYNEQFF

V: TRBV29-1
length: 12
J: TRBJ2-2
size: medium-sized
D: -
CDR3: CSVGWGAGELFF

V: TRBV9
length: 16
J: TRBJ2-7
size: few
D: TRBD1
CDR3: CASSASSGTGDYEQYF

V: TRBV6-1
length: 15
J: TRBJ1-2
size: -
D: -
CDR3: CASSGVGLTNHGYTF

V: TRBV5-1
length: 12
J: TRBJ1-4
size: -
D: -
CDR3: CASSGHNGKLFF

V: TRBV7-9
length: 14
J: TRBJ2-1
size: -
D: TRBD2
CDR3: CASNSSSGHNEQFF

V: TRBV19
length: 16
J: TRBJ1-2
size: few
D: TRBD1
CDR3: CASTPTGVEANYGYTF

V: TRBV6-2/TRBV6-3
length: 14
J: TRBJ2-7
size: many
D: TRBD1
CDR3: CASSYRAQGDEQYF

V: TRBV12-3/TRBV12-4
length: 15
J: TRBJ2-7
size: -
D: -
CDR3: CASSPPRGGTYEQYF

V: TRBV5-4
length: 17
J: TRBJ2-7
size: many
D: TRBD2
CDR3: CASSLVWDSAGGYEQYF

V: TRBV11-2
length: 11
J: TRBJ1-2
size: -
D: -
CDR3: CASCPGYDYTF

V: TRBV6-5
length: 15
J: TRBJ1-2
size: many
D: -
CDR3: CASRQETYSNYGYTF

V: TRBV11-3
length: 15
J: TRBJ2-1
size: -
D: -
CDR3: CASSLGIGSGNEQFF

V: TRBV6-2/TRBV6-3
length: 13
J: TRBJ1-1
size: -
D: -
CDR3: CTSSLQQNTEAIF